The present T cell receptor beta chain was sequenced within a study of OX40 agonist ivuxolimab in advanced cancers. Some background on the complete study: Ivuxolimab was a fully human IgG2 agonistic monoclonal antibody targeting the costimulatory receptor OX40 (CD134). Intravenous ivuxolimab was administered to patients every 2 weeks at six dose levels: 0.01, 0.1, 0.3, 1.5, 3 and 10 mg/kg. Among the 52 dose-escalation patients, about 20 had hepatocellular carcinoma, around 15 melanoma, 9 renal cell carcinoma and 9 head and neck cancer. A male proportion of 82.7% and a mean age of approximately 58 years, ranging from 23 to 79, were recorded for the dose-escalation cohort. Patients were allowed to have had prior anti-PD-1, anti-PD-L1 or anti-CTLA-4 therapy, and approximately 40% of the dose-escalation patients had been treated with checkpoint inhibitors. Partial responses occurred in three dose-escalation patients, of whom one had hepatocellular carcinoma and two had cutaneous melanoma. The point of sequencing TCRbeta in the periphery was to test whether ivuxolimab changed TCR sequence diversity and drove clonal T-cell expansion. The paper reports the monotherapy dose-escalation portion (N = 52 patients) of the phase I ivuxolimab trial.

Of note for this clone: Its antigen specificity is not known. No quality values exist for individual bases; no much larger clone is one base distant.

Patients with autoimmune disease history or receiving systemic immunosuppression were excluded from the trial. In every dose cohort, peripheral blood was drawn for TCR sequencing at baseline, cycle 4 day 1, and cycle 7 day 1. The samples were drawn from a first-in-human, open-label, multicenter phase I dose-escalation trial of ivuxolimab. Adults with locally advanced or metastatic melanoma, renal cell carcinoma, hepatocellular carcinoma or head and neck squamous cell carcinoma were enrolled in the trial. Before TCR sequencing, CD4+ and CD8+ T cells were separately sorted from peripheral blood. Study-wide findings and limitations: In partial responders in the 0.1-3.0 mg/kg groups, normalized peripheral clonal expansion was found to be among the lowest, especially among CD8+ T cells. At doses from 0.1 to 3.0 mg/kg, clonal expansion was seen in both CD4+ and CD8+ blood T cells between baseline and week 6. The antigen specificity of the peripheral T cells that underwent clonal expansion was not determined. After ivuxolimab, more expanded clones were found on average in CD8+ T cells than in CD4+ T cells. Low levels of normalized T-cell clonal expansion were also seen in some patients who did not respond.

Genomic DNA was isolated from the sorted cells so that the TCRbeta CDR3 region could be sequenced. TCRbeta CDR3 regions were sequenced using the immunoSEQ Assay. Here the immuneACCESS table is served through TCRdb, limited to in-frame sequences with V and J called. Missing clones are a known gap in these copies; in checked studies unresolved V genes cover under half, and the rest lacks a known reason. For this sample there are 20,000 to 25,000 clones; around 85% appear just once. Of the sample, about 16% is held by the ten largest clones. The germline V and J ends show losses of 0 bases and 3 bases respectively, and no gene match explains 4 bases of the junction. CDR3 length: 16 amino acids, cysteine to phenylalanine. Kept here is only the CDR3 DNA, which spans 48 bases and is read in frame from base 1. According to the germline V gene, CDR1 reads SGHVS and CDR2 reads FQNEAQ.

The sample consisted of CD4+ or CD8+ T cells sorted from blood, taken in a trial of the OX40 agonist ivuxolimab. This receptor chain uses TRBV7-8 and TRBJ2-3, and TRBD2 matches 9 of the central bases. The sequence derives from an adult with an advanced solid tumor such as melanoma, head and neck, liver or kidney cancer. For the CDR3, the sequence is CASSLAKRGVTDTQYF. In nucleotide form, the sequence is TGTGCCAGCAGCTTAGCTAAGCGGGGGGTTACAGATACGCAGTATTTT.